This TCR beta chain was found in a study of response to subunit inactivated influenza vaccine. MiXCR was run by TCRdb on the RT-PCR reads, yielding one entry per CDR3 protein. Among approximately 200,000 distinct CDR3 sequences, 14% were seen once, and the ten largest hold roughly 24%. Findings and caveats of the study: New T cells are recruited in small numbers by each seasonal influenza vaccination, according to the authors' suggestion.

The CDR3 sequence is 15 residues long. CDR1 and CDR2 from the germline V gene are MNHNS and SASEGT. Trimming shortened V by 6 bases and J by 5 bases, and 17 bases separated the two germline ends. The table lists this clonotype with a few counts. Antigen specificity is unknown. The chain uses TRBV6-1 and TRBJ2-1; D may be TRBD1 (6 bases). Sequences were derived from CD8+ T cells sorted from PBMCs, sampled around 5 days after vaccination. The sequence was collected from a man in his forties or fifties who received an inactivated influenza vaccine. CDR3 nucleotide sequence: TGTGCCAGCAGCCGTGCAGGGGTTAGAAACAATGAGCAGTTCTTC. Protein: CASSRAGVRNNEQFF.